This T cell receptor beta chain is drawn from a study of blood T cell repertoires in COVID-19 (dated by TCRdb to the early 2020s). General notes on the study: The collaborator samples originated in the United States, Italy and Spain and spanned the acute and convalescent phases of COVID-19. The prospective study material was composed of cDNA or gDNA derived from T cells, B-cell-depleted T cells, or PBMCs. The dataset comprised deeply sampled blood TCRbeta repertoires from subjects exposed to, actively infected with, or recovered from COVID-19. The repertoires were released in a freely available public database intended as a resource for research on the immune response to SARS-CoV-2. The samples were drawn from the first 160 participants of the ongoing ImmuneRACE study and from some 1,300 subjects provided by 6 global collaborators. A de-identified subject ID, COVID-19 status, age in years and sex were almost always included in the sample metadata. Where available, HLA class I and class II types were obtained from metadata supplied by the sample provider rather than from assay-based typing. The paper's findings and limits, for the study overall: Clinical and demographic metadata were provided uncurated, with the amount varying by source and participant.

TCRbeta CDR3 regions were amplified from genomic DNA by means of the immunoSEQ Assay, a bias-controlled multiplex PCR. Per the authors' processing: The number of nucleated cells in each sample was estimated by amplification of reference gene primers within the assay. Sequence reads were collapsed and filtered to measure the absolute abundance of every unique TCRbeta CDR3 rearrangement. Productive Simpson clonality was computed per sample as the square root of Simpson's diversity index over productive rearrangements. TCRdb retrieved this table from immuneACCESS and kept in-frame rearrangements only. Not all clones are present; in checked studies, unresolved V genes account for under half, and no reason is known for the remainder. From that table come the V and J calls and clone size; the DNA was used to work out D and trimming. The sample contains about 9,900 clones, roughly three quarters of them found a single time. In total, the top ten clones hold roughly a quarter of the sample.

Details on this clone: Its antigen specificity is not known. Base qualities are missing; no much larger clone stands one base away.

The germline V gene provides CDR1 ENHRY and CDR2 SYGVKD. CDR3 length: 15 amino acids, cysteine to phenylalanine. The sequence is cut down to CDR3 DNA, 45 bases in frame from base 1. Relative to germline, V is 3 bases shorter and J is 7 bases shorter, with 16 bases between their ends. Whole blood was collected in K2EDTA tubes by collaborating institutions according to the institutions' own protocols. For TCRbeta analysis, collaborators shipped samples in one of three forms: frozen whole blood, isolated PBMCs, or DNA extracted from either of those sample types. This TCR was sampled from a man aged 60 to 69 with active COVID-19. This receptor chain uses TRBV10-3 and TRBJ1-5, and the D gene may be TRBD1, 6 bases matching. The sample consisted of peripheral blood. The CDR3 protein is CAISDSHGGGQPQHF. The nucleotide sequence is TGTGCCATCAGTGACAGTCATGGGGGGGGCCAGCCCCAGCATTTT.